This T cell receptor beta chain was profiled in a study of cytomegalovirus exposure and HLA in healthy donors. Study information: Earlier, 150 million to 200 million T cells were analyzed, and approximately 110 million unique TCR beta sequences were found among them. About 85 million unique TCRs from HLA-typed donors were held in an early release of data. Researchers found that more than 70% of over 350 genotyped donors fell within the Caucasian-associated ancestry cluster. Broader study findings: The study reported that TCR beta sequences accurately predicted HLA-A and HLA-B alleles in most subjects.

This CDR3 region has 16 residues. CDR1 and CDR2 from the germline V gene are SGHTA and FQGNSA. With 2 bases clipped from V and 3 bases from J, the junction kept 4 bases outside the gene matches. It was with 60 Vbeta and 13 Jbeta primers that the PCR ran. Generated by immunoSEQ multiplex PCR, the TCRdb table keeps only in-frame clones and is missing some. The profile shows tens of thousands of clones, roughly four fifths of them singletons. As for this clone: The antigen is undetermined.

The V gene is TRBV7-2, the J gene TRBJ2-5; 12 bases are a match to TRBD2. The specimen was PBMCs. The source of this sequence is a man aged 25 to 45 in good health and CMV-seronegative. The CDR3 protein is CASSLWASGGEETQYF. CDR3 coding DNA: TGTGCCAGCAGCTTATGGGCTAGCGGGGGGGAAGAGACCCAGTACTTC.